The sequence of this T cell receptor beta chain was determined in a study of blood T cell repertoires in COVID-19. The authors' processing: Reference gene primers were amplified, and this amplification served to estimate nucleated cell counts. Clones were sequenced by immunoSEQ multiplex PCR, and TCRdb holds only the in-frame ones, with some missing. V, J and clone size reflect that table, while D and trimming were determined from the DNA. The table includes some 500,000 clones, approximately 91% detected once. V gave up 6 bases and J gave up 2 bases, with 13 bases separating them. CDR1 and CDR2 (germline): SNHLY, FYNNEI. This CDR3 has 14 amino acids. It was during active infection that Seattle patients were enrolled and then longitudinally followed.

The TCR was taken from a woman between 45 and 65 years old with COVID-19, enrolled during active disease. This rearrangement joins TRBV2 to TRBJ2-5; TRBD2 might be the D (7 bases). The sequenced sample consisted of peripheral blood. The CDR3 loop reads CASRLQGGQETQYF. DNA of the CDR3: TGTGCCAGCAGATTACAGGGAGGGCAAGAGACCCAGTACTTC.